This T cell receptor (beta chain) was profiled in a study of spatial heterogeneity in lung cancer. Study context: Detected sequences consistently included more beta-chain ones than alpha-chain ones. Notes on the study in general: Blood contained ubiquitous expanded tumor TCRs more at resection than at follow-up.

As for time point: sample taken at primary tumor resection. Tumor, nontumor lung or frozen PBMC supplied whole RNA, sequenced without sorting. The donors were approximately 70 patients with non-small cell lung cancer that was early-stage and untreated. This clonotype was found many times. What it recognizes is unknown. Carried by each TCR cDNA molecule was a unique molecular identifier. TCRdb processed the 5' RACE reads anew with MiXCR; each CDR3 protein has one entry. This sample has about 42,000 distinct CDR3 sequences; 6.5% to 8% occur once, and the top ten carry 43%. This material consisted of PBMCs, taken at surgery. This clonotype was obtained from a female donor with early-stage non-small cell lung cancer.

The CDR3 spells CASLRGGTWEQYF. The CDR3 nucleotides are TGTGCCAGCCTGAGGGGGGGAACCTGGGAGCAGTACTTC. The rearrangement uses TRBV2 and TRBJ2-7; D perhaps matches TRBD2 (7 bases). CDR3 size: 13 residues. The V gene's germline CDR1 is SNHLY and CDR2 FYNNEI. Trimming took off 8 bases at V and 7 bases at J, with 18 bases between the two ends.